These 2 T cell receptor beta chains originate from one sample sequenced in a study of T cells after somatic rescue of genetic block. The protocol was immunoSEQ multiplex PCR, while the TCRdb copy is restricted to in-frame clones and leaves out a portion. The sample consists of some 74,000 clones, under 95% of them appearing once. Specimen: peripheral blood mononuclear cells (PBMCs). These receptors all stem from a man aged 25-40 years.

Here the CDR3 reads CASSGGSYEQYF. The CDR3 coding sequence is TGTGCCAGCAGCGGGGGCAGCTACGAGCAGTACTTC. The chain employs TRBV28 and TRBJ2-7; D may be TRBD1 or TRBD2 (6 bases each). Between the trimmed V and J ends, which lost 6 bases and 3 bases, there was a span of 9 bases. The CDR3 runs 12 residues. The germline V gene has CDR1 MDHEN and CDR2 SYDVKM.

The rearrangement uses TRBV7-2 and TRBJ1-1, with 8 positions matching TRBD1. Germline V gene lookup returns CDR1 SGHTA and CDR2 FQGNSA. This CDR3 comprises 15 residues. V was pared by 5 bases and J by 1 base, with 6 bases of the junction left unmatched. This CDR3 reads CASSRWTGSNTEAFF. The CDR3 DNA sequence: TGTGCCAGCAGCCGATGGACAGGGTCGAACACTGAAGCTTTCTTT.